These 8 T cell receptor beta chains share one sample of origin, sequenced in a study of blood T cell repertoires in COVID-19. This table comes from immunoSEQ multiplex PCR, and its TCRdb copy is limited to in-frame clones, with some not included. This repertoire shows 260,000 or so clones, less than 85% found once; its top ten account for about 2.5%. The sample comprised PBMCs or T cells enriched from blood (not recorded which). The receptors stem from a woman aged 45 to 65 who had recovered from COVID-19.

This chain joins TRBV29-1 and TRBJ2-7, with D possibly TRBD1 on 8 matching bases. Germline-derived CDR1 and CDR2 are SQVTM and ANQGSEA. The CDR3 is made up of 15 amino acids. Trimming took off 1 base at V and 5 bases at J, with 18 bases between the two ends. The CDR3 coding sequence is TGCAGCGTTGAAGTAGGACAGGGAGGGAAGGACGAGCAGTACTTC. It yields the protein CSVEVGQGGKDEQYF.

The chain uses TRBV28 and TRBJ1-6; 7 positions agree with TRBD1. V was clipped by 8 bases and J by 9 bases; unmatched bases: 10. This CDR3 spans 14 amino acids. In germline, CDR1 is MDHEN, CDR2 SYDVKM. The CDR3 coding sequence is TGTGCCAGCGGCTCGGGACAGACCCTTTCACCCCTCCACTTT. It is translated as CASGSGQTLSPLHF.

The chain links TRBV5-1 to TRBJ2-7; no firm D call. Trimming removed 0 bases from V and 2 bases from J, with 9 bases in between. Germline CDR1 is SGHRS and CDR2 is YFSETQ. This CDR3 has 14 amino acids. CDR3 protein: CASSLGDTPYEQYF. CDR3 DNA: TGCGCCAGCAGCTTGGGAGACACACCCTACGAGCAGTACTTC.

The chain joins TRBV5-4 to TRBJ2-1, with D hard to call. V shed 3 bases and J shed 8 bases, with 12 bases lying between them. CDR1 is SGHNT and CDR2 is YYREEE in the germline V gene (reference sequence). The CDR3 covers 13 residues. The CDR3 sequence: CASSSKLFHEQFF. In DNA form, the CDR3 reads TGTGCCAGCAGCTCAAAACTCTTTCATGAGCAGTTCTTC.

This chain links TRBV19 with TRBJ1-1, with D possibly matching TRBD1 (6 bases). The CDR3 runs to 12 residues. V was cut by 5 bases and J by 4 bases, with 8 bases left in between. Germline CDR1 and CDR2: LNHDA and SQIVND (reference sequence). CDR3 amino acids: CASSYRATEAFF. In DNA, the CDR3 is TGTGCCAGTAGTTACAGGGCCACTGAAGCTTTCTTT. The full variable domain, its missing parts supplied by reference TRBV19 and TRBJ1-1, is DGGITQSPKYLFRKEGQNVTLSCEQNLNHDAMYWYRQDPGQGLRLIYYSQIVNDFQKGDIAEGYSVSREKKESFPLTVTSAQKNPTAFYLCASSYRATEAFFGQGTRLTVV.

The chain uses TRBV5-8 and TRBJ2-1, with 10 nucleotides matching TRBD2. The germline gives CDR1 SGHTS, CDR2 YDEGEE. The CDR3 length is 16 residues. The J segment lost 4 bases and the V segment lost 2 bases, leaving 6 bases of the junction unmatched. The CDR3 nucleotides are TGTGCCAGCAGCTTAGGTCTAGCGGGAGCTTACAATGAGCAGTTCTTC. Its translation: CASSLGLAGAYNEQFF.

This clone has just a few counts. The chain links TRBV30 to TRBJ2-2; tentative D call: TRBD2 (6 bases). The CDR3 is 14 residues long. Trimming left V 5 bases short and J 4 bases short, with 14 bases between. Germline-derived CDR1 and CDR2 are GTSNPN and SVGIG (reference sequence). For the CDR3, the DNA is TGTGCCTGGCTTCGGGACTGGACCACCGGGGAGCTGTTTTTT. This translates into CAWLRDWTTGELFF.

The rearrangement links TRBV7-9 to TRBJ2-1, with 11 positions matching TRBD2. The CDR3 extends over 16 amino acids. Germline loops: CDR1 SEHNR, CDR2 FQNEAQ (reference sequence). V trimming: 5 bases; J trimming: 8 bases; junction bases outside the gene matches: 11. DNA for the CDR3: TGTGCCAGCAGCCTGACTAGCGGGGACCTCGGGGATGAGCAGTTCTTC. As protein: CASSLTSGDLGDEQFF.